These 5 T cell receptor beta chains were sequenced from one sample in a study of Ad26.COV2.S vaccination and SARS-CoV-2 variants. Data came from immunoSEQ multiplex PCR; TCRdb stores just in-frame clones and leaves some out. The sample shows some 420,000 clones, 85% to 90% of them seen only once. Treatment: some 19 received Ad26.COV2.S at low or high dose, single or two shots; about 5 received placebo; per-sample allocation not given. Following the first vaccine or placebo injection, samples were taken on day 63. The sample was peripheral blood, taken in a trial of Ad26.COV2.S vaccine versus placebo. The receptors here all came from a person aged 18 to 59 who received the Ad26.COV2.S COVID-19 vaccine or a placebo.

The J gene is TRBJ2-2, the V gene TRBV9; no definite D call. In germline, CDR1 is SGDLS, CDR2 YYNGEE. V lost 4 bases to trimming and J lost 0 bases, with 16 bases between them. This CDR3 spans 17 amino acids. For the CDR3, the DNA is TGTGCCAGCAGCAACCTCCGAACGGCCACGAACACCGGGGAGCTGTTTTTT. Protein sequence: CASSNLRTATNTGELFF.

This chain connects TRBV5-1 to TRBJ1-3; tentatively, D is TRBD1 (5 bases). The CDR3 sequence is 16 residues long. V gave up 3 bases and J gave up 4 bases, with 17 bases separating them. Germline-derived CDR1 and CDR2 are SGHRS and YFSETQ. In DNA form, the CDR3 reads TGCGCCAGCAGCTCTAAGCAAGGGGTGTCCGGAAACACCATATATTTT. This codes for CASSSKQGVSGNTIYF.

The V and J genes are TRBV11-2 and TRBJ1-2; D is undetermined. Trimming took off 3 bases at V and 2 bases at J, with 19 bases between the two ends. Germline assignment: CDR1 SGHAT and CDR2 FQNNGV. This CDR3 is 17 amino acids long. The CDR3 is CASSLRPRAAENYGYTF. The CDR3 nucleotides are TGTGCCAGCAGCTTGAGGCCTAGGGCAGCAGAAAACTATGGCTACACCTTC. The complete variable domain, with remaining parts taken from reference TRBV11-2 and TRBJ1-2, reads EAGVAQSPRYKIIEKRQSVAFWCNPISGHATLYWYQQILGQGPKLLIQFQNNGVVDDSQLPKDRFSAERLKGVDSTLKIQPAKLEDSAVYLCASSLRPRAAENYGYTFGSGTRLTVV.

The chain is built from TRBV10-2 and TRBJ1-2; D unresolved. The germline V gene encodes CDR1 WSHSY and CDR2 SAAADI. This CDR3 spans 14 amino acids. V was pared by 7 bases and J by 7 bases, with 19 bases between. The CDR3 here is CASTNSELRRGYTF. DNA for the CDR3: TGCGCCAGCACCAACAGCGAGCTACGTCGTGGCTACACCTTC.

This clone was seen just once. V usage is TRBV4-1 and J usage is TRBJ2-5; D uncertain. Between the trimmed V and J ends, which lost 3 bases and 7 bases, there was a span of 12 bases. The CDR3 has 13 amino acids. Germline V gene data show CDR1 as MGHRA and CDR2 as YSYEKL. CDR3 region: CASSQLLVGTQYF. Here the CDR3 DNA reads TGCGCCAGCAGCCAGCTTTTAGTGGGGACCCAGTACTTC.